This TCR beta chain was recovered during a study of blood T cell repertoires in COVID-19. Background on the study: Collection of acute and convalescent COVID-19 samples took place in the United States, Italy and Spain. Sources were T cells, B-cell-depleted T cells, or PBMCs; the material itself was cDNA or gDNA.

Germline CDR1 is SGHAT and CDR2 is FQNNGV. V was clipped by 4 bases and J by 1 base; unmatched bases: 4. The CDR3 contains 15 residues. As handled by the study authors: From reference gene primer amplification, estimates of nucleated cell counts were derived. Using immunoSEQ multiplex PCR, the repertoire was profiled, and TCRdb retains in-frame clones only, with some absent. The DNA was the basis for D and trimming; V, J and clone size are from that table. Of approximately 270,000 clones in the sample, 75% to 90% were seen once. A note on this clone: The sample holds other DNA sequences that translate to the same CDR3.

This TCR derives from a middle-aged man with acute or convalescent COVID-19. Sequencing used peripheral blood. The chain couples TRBV11-2 to TRBJ1-1, with 9 positions matching TRBD1. CDR3 sequence (DNA): TGTGCCAGCAGCTCTCCGGGACAGGGGAACACTGAAGCTTTCTTT. Encoded protein: CASSSPGQGNTEAFF.